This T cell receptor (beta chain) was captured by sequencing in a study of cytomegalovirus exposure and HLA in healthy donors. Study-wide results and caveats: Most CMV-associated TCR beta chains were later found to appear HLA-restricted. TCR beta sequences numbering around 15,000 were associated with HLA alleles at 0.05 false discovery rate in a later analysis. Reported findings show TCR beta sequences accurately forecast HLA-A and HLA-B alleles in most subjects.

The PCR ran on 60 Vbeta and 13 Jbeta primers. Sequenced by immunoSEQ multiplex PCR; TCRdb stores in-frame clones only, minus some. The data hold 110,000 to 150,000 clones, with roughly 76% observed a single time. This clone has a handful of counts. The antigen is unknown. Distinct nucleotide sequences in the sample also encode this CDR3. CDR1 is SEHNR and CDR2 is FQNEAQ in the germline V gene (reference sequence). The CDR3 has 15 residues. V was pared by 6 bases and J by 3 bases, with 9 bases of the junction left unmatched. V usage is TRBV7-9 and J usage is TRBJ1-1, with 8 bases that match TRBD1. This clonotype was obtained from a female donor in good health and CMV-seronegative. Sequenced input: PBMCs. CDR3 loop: CASSNKGQGDTEAFF. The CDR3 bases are TGTGCCAGCAGTAATAAAGGACAGGGTGACACTGAAGCTTTCTTT.